The 10 T cell receptor beta chains presented below share a single source sample, sequenced in a study of regulatory T cells in long-lasting Graves disease. Arm-PCR of CDR3 regions and iRepertoire HTBI primers were the basis on which TCR beta libraries were built. TCRdb passed the multiplex PCR reads through MiXCR, listing each CDR3 protein once. The repertoire consists of roughly 490,000 distinct CDR3 sequences, with around a fifth occurring once and the leading ten covering around 13%. Sample time point: persistent/refractory GD, antithyroid drugs over 5 years with positive TRAb. Making the TCR library involved RNA that had been extracted from PBMCs. The sequencing here drew on peripheral blood mononuclear cells (PBMCs), taken when the disease was refractory, from a patient treated with antithyroid drugs. These TCRs come from a female donor with Graves disease.

The rearrangement uses TRBV7-2 and TRBJ1-4, with D unclear. V was trimmed by 1 base and J by 8 bases, leaving 17 bases between them. Germline V gene lookup returns CDR1 SGHTA and CDR2 FQGNSA. This CDR3 is built from 16 residues. CDR3 nucleotide sequence: TGTGCCAGCAGCTTAGATGAGCCCTCGGGTTCGGAAAAACTGTTTTTT. Encoded protein: CASSLDEPSGSEKLFF.

This chain links TRBV30 with TRBJ2-2; 11 nucleotides line up with TRBD1. The V gene's germline CDR1 is GTSNPN and CDR2 SVGIG (reference sequence). CDR3 length: 14 amino acids. J gave up 6 bases and V 1 base, and 1 base lay outside the gene matches. Here the CDR3 reads CAWSEGQGAGELFF. In DNA form, the CDR3 reads TGTGCCTGGAGTGAGGGACAGGGGGCCGGGGAGCTGTTTTTT.

The chain joins TRBV20-1 to TRBJ2-2; D ambiguous. The CDR3 sequence is 11 residues long. Germline CDR1 and CDR2: DFQATT and SNEGSKA (reference sequence). The V gene lost 4 bases and the J gene lost 4 bases, with 4 bases spanning the gap. The CDR3 region is CSANSTGELFF. In DNA form, the CDR3 reads TGCAGTGCTAACTCCACCGGGGAGCTGTTTTTT.

The rearrangement joins TRBV19 to TRBJ2-3; TRBD1 agrees at 8 bases. The germline CDR1 and CDR2 sequences are LNHDA and SQIVND (reference sequence). J lost 1 base, V lost 9 bases, and 6 bases had no gene match. This CDR3 region has 14 residues. The CDR3 nucleotides are TGTGCCAGCCGACCGGACAGGGGCACAGATACGCAGTATTTT. This gives the protein CASRPDRGTDTQYF.

In this sample, this clonotype turned up a few times. This chain connects TRBV7-3 to TRBJ2-7; 11 bases agree with TRBD1. From germline, CDR1 is SGHTA and CDR2 FQGTGA. CDR3 length: 16 residues. The junction had 6 bases not matched to a gene; V was cut back by 2 bases and J by 3 bases. CDR3 protein: CASSLFAGTGGYEQYF. In DNA, the CDR3 is TGTGCCAGCAGCTTATTCGCTGGGACAGGGGGCTACGAGCAGTACTTC.

This clonotype was recorded many times. This chain uses TRBV19 with TRBJ1-1; 7 bases map to TRBD1. The CDR3 totals 14 residues. The junction had 5 bases not matched to a gene; V was cut back by 7 bases and J by 0 bases. Germline V gene lookup returns CDR1 LNHDA and CDR2 SQIVND (reference sequence). DNA for the CDR3: TGTGCCAGTATCGGGACAGCCATGAACACTGAAGCTTTCTTT. Amino acid sequence: CASIGTAMNTEAFF.

The rearrangement joins TRBV4-3 to TRBJ1-2, with D possibly being TRBD1 (5 bases). This CDR3 spans 14 amino acids. CDR1 LGHNA and CDR2 YSLEER come from the germline V gene. V was trimmed by 1 base and J by 5 bases, leaving 11 bases between them. The CDR3 here is CASSQGQGIYGYTF. The DNA for the CDR3 is TGCGCCAGCAGCCAAGGGCAGGGAATTTATGGCTACACCTTC.

The chain combines TRBV12-3 or TRBV12-4 with TRBJ1-5; D is unresolved. Between the trimmed V and J ends, which lost 2 bases and 7 bases, there was a span of 12 bases. The CDR3 consists of 14 residues. This CDR3 is CASSLRRVSQPQHF. The CDR3 region has the DNA TGTGCCAGCAGTTTAAGGCGGGTGTCCCAGCCCCAGCATTTT.

The V gene is TRBV20-1, the J gene TRBJ1-1; D is perhaps TRBD1 (6 bases). Trimming took 6 bases from V and 0 from J, leaving 11 bases between them. Germline V gene sequence: CDR1 DFQATT, CDR2 SNEGSKA (reference sequence). The CDR3 has 13 residues. The chain's CDR3 is CSALGQLNTEAFF. The CDR3 nucleotides are TGCAGTGCCCTCGGACAGCTGAACACTGAAGCTTTCTTT.

The rearrangement joins TRBV30 to TRBJ1-1; no firm D call. CDR3 length: 13 amino acids. Germline V gene data show CDR1 as GTSNPN and CDR2 as SVGIG (reference sequence). Trimming pared 1 base from V and 10 bases from J, leaving 16 bases between. The CDR3 DNA sequence: TGTGCCTGGAGTGGCCGGGCCCAAGGCCCAGCTTTCTTT. Translation: CAWSGRAQGPAFF.